Listed below are T cell receptor beta chains from one sample, sequenced in a study of cytomegalovirus exposure and HLA in healthy donors. Profiled with immunoSEQ multiplex PCR; TCRdb holds only in-frame clones, not every one. The table records 120,000 or so clones, 75% to 80% of them present only once. Material: PBMCs. The receptors were sampled from a middle-aged woman in good health and CMV-seronegative. Both conserved end residues are part of each CDR3. D genes are given only for firm matches. Size is stated for part of the rows, as once, few or many counts, or as a class when the clone is expanded.

>TRBJ2-7|TRBV5-1|TRBD2|15|NA
TGCGCCAGCAGCCCACTAGCGGGAGCTCGTTACGAGCAGTACTTC
CASSPLAGARYEQYF
>TRBJ1-5|TRBV18|NA|14|NA
TGTGCCAGCTCACCGGAGGGGTTTCGGGGGGCCCAGCATTTT
CASSPEGFRGAQHF
>TRBJ2-7|TRBV7-2|NA|16|NA
TGTGCCAGCAGCTTAAGCCCGTCCCTCTTACTTTACGAGCAGTACTTC
CASSLSPSLLLYEQYF
>TRBJ2-6|TRBV9|NA|16|NA
TGTGCCAGCAGCACTCACACAGGGAGTGGGGCCAACGTCCTGACTTTC
CASSTHTGSGANVLTF
>TRBJ2-2|TRBV28|NA|15|NA
TGTGCCAGCAGTGAAGGGGGAGGGCCGGCCGGGGAGCTGTTTTTT
CASSEGGGPAGELFF
>TRBJ2-3|TRBV7-2|TRBD2|16|NA
TGTGCCAGCAGCTTAGCGGGACTAACAGGAGGAGATACGCAGTATTTT
CASSLAGLTGGDTQYF
>TRBJ2-7|TRBV7-6|TRBD1|16|NA
TGTGCCAGCAGCTTAGGAGGGGGGACAGGAACCTACGAGCAGTACTTC
CASSLGGGTGTYEQYF
>TRBJ1-1|TRBV27|NA|14|few
TGTGCCAGCAGTTTCGGAGGACCTAACACTGAAGCTTTCTTT
CASSFGGPNTEAFF
>TRBJ2-3|TRBV9|NA|17|NA
TGTGCCAGCAGCGCGGGGGGTGGGGACATCCACACAGATACGCAGTATTTT
CASSAGGGDIHTDTQYF
>TRBJ2-2|TRBV7-8|NA|15|NA
TGTGCCAGCAGCTTAGCGGGAGGTCGGTCCGGGGAGCTGTTTTTT
CASSLAGGRSGELFF
>TRBJ2-6|TRBV4-3|NA|16|NA
TGCGCCAGCAGCCAAGCTGTCCACTCTGGGGCCAACGGCCTGACTTTC
CASSQAVHSGANGLTF
>TRBJ1-4|TRBV6-1|NA|14|NA
TGTGCCAGCAGCCCGACAGGCGGCTTGCGAAAACTGTTTTTT
CASSPTGGLRKLFF
>TRBJ2-3|TRBV4-1|TRBD2|18|NA
TGCGCCAGCAGCCAACGACTAGCGGGAGGATCTAGCACAGATACGCAGTATTTT
CASSQRLAGGSSTDTQYF
>TRBJ2-7|TRBV5-1|TRBD1|17|NA
TGCGCCAGCAGCTTGTCTGCGACAGGGATAAGTACCTACGAGCAGTACTTC
CASSLSATGISTYEQYF
>TRBJ2-7|TRBV13|TRBD1|14|NA
TGTGCCAGCAGCCCAGGACAGGGGTCCTACGAGCAGTACTTC
CASSPGQGSYEQYF
>TRBJ2-7|TRBV5-8|TRBD1|15|NA
TGTGCCAGCAGCTTGGTTCGGACAGGCCCCTACGAGCAGTACTTC
CASSLVRTGPYEQYF
>TRBJ1-1|TRBV19|TRBD1|15|NA
TGTGCCAGTAGTCGGACAGGGGGCGCCGGTACTGAAGCTTTCTTT
CASSRTGGAGTEAFF
>TRBJ2-7|TRBV6-5|TRBD1|14|few
TGTGCCAGCAGTTACTCGGGGGACAGGGTTAAGCAGTACTTC
CASSYSGDRVKQYF
>TRBJ1-1|TRBV2|TRBD1|13|NA
TGTGCCAGCACCGGGACAGGGTCCACTGAAGCTTTCTTT
CASTGTGSTEAFF
>TRBJ2-5|TRBV7-9|NA|12|NA
TGTGCCAGCAGCTCCGCGGGGGAGACCCAGTACTTC
CASSSAGETQYF
>TRBJ2-7|TRBV28|TRBD1|16|NA
TGTGCCAGCAGCTATACAGGGGGCCACAATCCCTACGAGCAGTACTTC
CASSYTGGHNPYEQYF
>TRBJ1-5|TRBV27|NA|13|NA
TGTGCCAGCAGTTTTCTCCCGAATCAGCCCCAGCATTTT
CASSFLPNQPQHF
>TRBJ2-1|TRBV10-3|TRBD1|16|NA
TGTGCCATCAGTGGTTTTCGGGACAGGGGTATCGATGAGCAGTTCTTC
CAISGFRDRGIDEQFF
>TRBJ2-3|TRBV9|TRBD2|16|NA
TGTGCCAGCAGCGAGTCCCTAGCGGAGAGGGCAGATACGCAGTATTTT
CASSESLAERADTQYF
>TRBJ2-6|TRBV2|NA|14|NA
TGTGCCAGCAGTGAGAGAACTGGGGCCAACGTCCTGACTTTC
CASSERTGANVLTF
>TRBJ2-7|TRBV5-6|NA|14|NA
TGTGCCAGCAGCCCCCCCGGGACAACCTACGAGCAGTACTTC
CASSPPGTTYEQYF
>TRBJ2-6|TRBV7-9|NA|16|NA
TGTGCCAGCAGCTTTCCCTCGGGAAGTGGGGCCAACGTCCTGACTTTC
CASSFPSGSGANVLTF
>TRBJ1-1|TRBV28|NA|14|NA
TGTGCCAGCAGTTTACAGGGCGGGAACAAGGAAGCTTTCTTT
CASSLQGGNKEAFF
>TRBJ2-1|TRBV9|TRBD1|14|NA
TGTGCCAGCAGCGCGTCCGGGACAGGGTTGGAGCAGTTCTTC
CASSASGTGLEQFF
>TRBJ2-7|TRBV7-9|TRBD1|15|NA
TGTGCCAGCAGCTTAGGACAGGGTGTGCGGTACGAGCAGTACTTC
CASSLGQGVRYEQYF
>TRBJ2-3|TRBV7-3|TRBD2|15|few
TGTGCCAGCAGCTTAGGGAGCGGGAGGGCAGATACGCAGTATTTT
CASSLGSGRADTQYF
>TRBJ1-2|TRBV6-5|TRBD1|14|few
TGTGCCAGCAGGATTGGACAGGGGGTCTATGGCTACACCTTC
CASRIGQGVYGYTF
>TRBJ2-1|TRBV21-1|NA|11|NA
TGTGCCACCCCAGGGTCCAATGAGCAGTTCTTC
CATPGSNEQFF